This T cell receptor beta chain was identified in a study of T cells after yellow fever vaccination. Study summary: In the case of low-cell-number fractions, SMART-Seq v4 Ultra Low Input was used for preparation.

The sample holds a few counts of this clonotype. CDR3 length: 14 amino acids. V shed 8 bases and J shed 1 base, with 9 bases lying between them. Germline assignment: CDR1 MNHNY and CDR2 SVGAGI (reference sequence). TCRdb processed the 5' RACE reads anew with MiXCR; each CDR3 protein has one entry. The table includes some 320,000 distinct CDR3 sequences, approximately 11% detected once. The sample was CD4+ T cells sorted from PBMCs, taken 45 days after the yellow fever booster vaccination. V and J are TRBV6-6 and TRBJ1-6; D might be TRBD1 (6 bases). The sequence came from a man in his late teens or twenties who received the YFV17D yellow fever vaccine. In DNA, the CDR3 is TGTGCCAGCTCAGGGGAGTCCTATAATTCACCCCTCCACTTT. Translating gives CASSGESYNSPLHF.